This is a list of T cell receptor beta chains from one sample in a study of CD8+ T cells in alopecia areata. Generated by immunoSEQ multiplex PCR, the TCRdb table keeps only in-frame clones and is missing some. The table has 150,000 to 200,000 clones, 50% to 60% seen once. This specimen consisted of CD4+ T cells sorted from blood, obtained at week 0. All receptors derive from a human donor with alopecia areata. CDR3s include the opening cysteine and the closing phenylalanine or tryptophan. A D gene is named only where the DNA matches it firmly. Some rows mark clone size as missing; the rest say once, few, many or name a class of expanded clone.

j_call,v_call,clone_size,d_call,cdr3_aa
TRBJ1-5,TRBV5-1,.,TRBD1,CASSPAGQGNQPQHF
TRBJ2-3,TRBV10-3,few,.,CAISMEGTDTQYF
TRBJ1-4,TRBV30,.,.,CAWSTGVLWEKLFF
TRBJ2-1,TRBV4-1,once,TRBD1,CASSQVGTGVNEQFF
TRBJ1-5,TRBV18,.,.,CASSREKGNQPQHF
TRBJ1-5,TRBV4-2,.,.,CASSQTGTPREPQHF
TRBJ1-2,TRBV7-2,.,.,CASSLEPQGGGYTF
TRBJ2-7,TRBV23-1,.,.,CASSPRDTGSPVYEQYF
TRBJ2-2,TRBV11-1,many,.,CASSLLTGELFF
TRBJ1-2,TRBV30,.,.,CAWSVLSGQGYTF
TRBJ1-1,TRBV15,.,TRBD1,CATRGQANTEAFF
TRBJ1-2,TRBV7-9,.,TRBD1,CASSSGGSYGYTF
TRBJ2-5,TRBV7-2,.,.,CASSLHGRWETQYF
TRBJ2-4,TRBV27,.,.,CASSPVTGPQPNLAKNIQYF
TRBJ2-7,TRBV5-1,.,.,CASSLAAGEIYEQYF
TRBJ2-3,TRBV6-5,.,.,CASSSLGDTQYF
TRBJ2-7,TRBV29-1,.,.,CSVGRTDEQYF
TRBJ2-7,TRBV30,.,TRBD2,CAWKEGGYGYEQYF
TRBJ2-3,TRBV4-2,.,.,CASSQGLPTTDTQYF
TRBJ1-6,TRBV14,.,.,CASSQAGPDSPLHF
TRBJ2-7,TRBV29-1,.,TRBD1,CSVGTGSREQYF
TRBJ2-1,TRBV4-1,few,.,CASSQDWGYNEQFF
TRBJ1-6,TRBV27,.,.,CASSLRAWGNSPLHF
TRBJ1-6,TRBV14,medium-sized,.,CASSLGGSPLHF
TRBJ1-3,TRBV15,.,.,CATSGDRTSGNTIYF
TRBJ2-3,TRBV25-1,few,TRBD1,CATSTRQGSTDTQYF
TRBJ2-1,TRBV11-2,.,.,CASSLEATGRYNEQFF
TRBJ1-3,TRBV11-2,.,.,CASSYGGPGNTIYF
TRBJ2-3,TRBV7-9,.,.,CASSLEGRGDTQYF
TRBJ1-2,TRBV29-1,few,.,CSVETGYGYTF
TRBJ2-5,TRBV2,.,.,CASSQGETQYF
TRBJ2-7,TRBV29-1,.,.,CSVENRGQHPEQYF